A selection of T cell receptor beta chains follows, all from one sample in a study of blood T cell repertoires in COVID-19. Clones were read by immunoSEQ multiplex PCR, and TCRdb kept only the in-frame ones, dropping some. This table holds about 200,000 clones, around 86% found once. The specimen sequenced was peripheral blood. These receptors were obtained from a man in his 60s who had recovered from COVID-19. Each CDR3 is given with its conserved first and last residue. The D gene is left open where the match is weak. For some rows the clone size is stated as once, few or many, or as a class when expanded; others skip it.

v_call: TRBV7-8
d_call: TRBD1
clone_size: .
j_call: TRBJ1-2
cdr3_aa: CASSLATGDSYGYTF
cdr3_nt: TGTGCCAGCAGCTTAGCCACCGGGGACAGCTATGGCTACACCTTC

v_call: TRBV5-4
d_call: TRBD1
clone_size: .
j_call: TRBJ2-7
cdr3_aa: CASSPGTGNYEQYF
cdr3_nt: TGTGCCAGCAGCCCCGGGACAGGGAATTACGAGCAGTACTTC

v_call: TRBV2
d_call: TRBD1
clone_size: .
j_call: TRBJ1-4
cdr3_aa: CASRSGQGVEKLFF
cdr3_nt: TGTGCCAGCCGCTCGGGACAGGGGGTTGAAAAACTGTTTTTT

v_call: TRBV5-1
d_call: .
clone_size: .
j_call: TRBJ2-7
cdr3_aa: CASSPPGTQPYEQYF
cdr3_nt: TGCGCCAGCAGCCCTCCCGGGACTCAACCCTACGAGCAGTACTTC

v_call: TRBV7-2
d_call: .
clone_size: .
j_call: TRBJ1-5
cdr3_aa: CASSLGFGGLSNQPQHF
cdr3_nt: TGTGCCAGCAGCTTAGGGTTTGGAGGACTCAGCAATCAGCCCCAGCATTTT

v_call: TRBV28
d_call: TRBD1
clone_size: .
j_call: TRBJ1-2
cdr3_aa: CASRDRGDYGYTF
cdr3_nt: TGTGCCAGCAGGGACAGGGGGGACTATGGCTACACCTTC

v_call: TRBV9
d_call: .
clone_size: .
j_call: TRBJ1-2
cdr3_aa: CASSVSPKSDYGYTF
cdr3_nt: TGTGCCAGCAGCGTGAGCCCTAAATCCGACTATGGCTACACCTTC

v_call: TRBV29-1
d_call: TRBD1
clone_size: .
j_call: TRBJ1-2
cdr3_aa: CSVEGQGATGVRRGGYTF
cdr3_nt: TGCAGCGTTGAGGGACAGGGGGCTACAGGGGTGAGACGGGGCGGCTACACCTTC

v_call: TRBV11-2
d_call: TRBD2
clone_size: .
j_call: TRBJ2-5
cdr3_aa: CASSSEIAGMGMWETQYF
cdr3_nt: TGTGCCAGCAGCTCAGAGATAGCGGGAATGGGGATGTGGGAGACCCAGTACTTC

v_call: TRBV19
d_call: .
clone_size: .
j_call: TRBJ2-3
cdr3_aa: CASSSWGGRSTDTQYF
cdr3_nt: TGTGCCAGTAGTAGCTGGGGGGGCCGGAGCACAGATACGCAGTATTTT

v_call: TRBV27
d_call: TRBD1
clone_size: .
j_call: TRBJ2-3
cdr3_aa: CASQRGQRTDTQYF
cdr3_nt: TGTGCCAGCCAGAGGGGGCAACGCACAGATACGCAGTATTTT

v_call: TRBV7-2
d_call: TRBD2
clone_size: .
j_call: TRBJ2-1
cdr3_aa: CASSFLAGDPNEQFF
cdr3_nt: TGTGCCAGCAGCTTCCTAGCGGGAGATCCCAATGAGCAGTTCTTC

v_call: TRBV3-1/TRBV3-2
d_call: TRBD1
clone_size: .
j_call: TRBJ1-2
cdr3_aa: CASSFWTGEDGYTF
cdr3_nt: TGTGCCAGCAGCTTCTGGACAGGGGAAGATGGCTACACCTTC

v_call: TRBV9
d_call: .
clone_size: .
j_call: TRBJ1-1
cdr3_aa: CASSSAGGSAVNTEAFF
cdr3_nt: TGTGCCAGCAGCTCTGCCGGAGGATCTGCAGTGAACACTGAAGCTTTCTTT

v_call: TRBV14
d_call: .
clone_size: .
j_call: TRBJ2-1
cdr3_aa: CASSPTVGAYNEQFF
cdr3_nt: TGTGCCAGCAGCCCAACGGTTGGGGCTTACAATGAGCAGTTCTTC

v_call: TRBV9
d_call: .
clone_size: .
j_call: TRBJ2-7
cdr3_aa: CASSPRGEGLREQYF
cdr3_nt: TGTGCCAGCAGCCCCCGCGGGGAAGGCCTTAGGGAGCAGTACTTC

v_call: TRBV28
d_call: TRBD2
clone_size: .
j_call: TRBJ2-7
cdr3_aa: CASSPGLAGTYEQYF
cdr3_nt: TGTGCCAGCAGTCCCGGACTAGCGGGCACCTACGAGCAGTACTTC

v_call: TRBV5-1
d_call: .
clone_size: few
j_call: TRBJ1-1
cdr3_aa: CASSLGGLGAEAFF
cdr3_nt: TGCGCCAGCAGCTTGGGGGGGCTAGGAGCTGAAGCTTTCTTT

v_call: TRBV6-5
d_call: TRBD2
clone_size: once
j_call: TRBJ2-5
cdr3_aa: CASSPLSGGQETQYF
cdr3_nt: TGTGCCAGCAGCCCACTGTCGGGGGGGCAGGAGACCCAGTACTTC

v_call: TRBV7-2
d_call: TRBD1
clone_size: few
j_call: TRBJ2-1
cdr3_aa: CASSLASWDRGVDEQFF
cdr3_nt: TGTGCCAGCAGCTTAGCGAGTTGGGACAGGGGTGTCGATGAGCAGTTCTTC

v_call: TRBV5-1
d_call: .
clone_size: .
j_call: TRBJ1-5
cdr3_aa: CASSPGQPPSPQHF
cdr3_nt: TGCGCCAGCAGCCCTGGACAGCCCCCATCGCCCCAGCATTTT

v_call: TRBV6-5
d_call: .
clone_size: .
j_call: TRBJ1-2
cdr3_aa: CASSYSLPYGYTF
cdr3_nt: TGTGCCAGCAGTTACTCTCTCCCCTATGGCTACACCTTC

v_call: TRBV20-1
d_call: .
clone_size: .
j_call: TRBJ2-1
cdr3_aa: CSASVRRAWNNEQFF
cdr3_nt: TGCAGTGCTAGTGTTAGGAGGGCCTGGAACAATGAGCAGTTCTTC

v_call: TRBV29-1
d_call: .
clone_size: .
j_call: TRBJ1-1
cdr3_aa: CSVAVTLNTEAFF
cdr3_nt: TGCAGCGTTGCGGTCACCTTAAACACTGAAGCTTTCTTT

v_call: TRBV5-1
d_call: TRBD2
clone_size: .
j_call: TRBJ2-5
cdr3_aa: CASRAGLAGSETQYF
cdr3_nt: TGCGCCAGCAGGGCTGGGCTAGCGGGAAGTGAGACCCAGTACTTC

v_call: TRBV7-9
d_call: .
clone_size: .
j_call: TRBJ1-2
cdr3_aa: CASSFRGGGYTF
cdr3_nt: TGTGCCAGCAGCTTTAGAGGGGGTGGCTACACCTTC

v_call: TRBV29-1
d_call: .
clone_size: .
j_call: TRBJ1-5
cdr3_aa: CSVESTQGQPQHF
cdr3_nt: TGCAGCGTCGAATCGACACAGGGCCAGCCCCAGCATTTT

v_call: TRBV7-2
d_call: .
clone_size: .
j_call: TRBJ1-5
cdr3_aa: CASSPRVNSNQPQHF
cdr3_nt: TGTGCCAGCAGCCCCCGCGTTAATAGCAATCAGCCCCAGCATTTT

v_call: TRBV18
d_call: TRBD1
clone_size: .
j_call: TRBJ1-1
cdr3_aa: CASSPPGGQGSTEAFF
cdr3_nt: TGTGCCAGCTCACCACCGGGAGGACAGGGCTCCACTGAAGCTTTCTTT

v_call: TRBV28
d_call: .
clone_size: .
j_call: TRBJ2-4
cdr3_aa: CASSLGGKNIQYF
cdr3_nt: TGTGCCAGCAGCCTCGGGGGCAAAAACATTCAGTACTTC

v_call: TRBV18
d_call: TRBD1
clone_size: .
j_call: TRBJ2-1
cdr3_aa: CASSPGQGFYNEQFF
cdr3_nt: TGTGCCAGCTCACCGGGACAGGGGTTCTACAATGAGCAGTTCTTC

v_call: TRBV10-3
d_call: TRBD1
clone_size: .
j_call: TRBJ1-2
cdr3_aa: CAISEHRGSGYTF
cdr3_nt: TGTGCCATCAGTGAGCACAGGGGATCTGGCTACACCTTC

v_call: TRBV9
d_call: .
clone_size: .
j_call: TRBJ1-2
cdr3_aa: CASSVLGTNNGYTF
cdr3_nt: TGTGCCAGCAGCGTATTAGGGACAAACAATGGCTACACCTTC

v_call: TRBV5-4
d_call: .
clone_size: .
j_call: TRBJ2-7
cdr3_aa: CASSPVSYEQYF
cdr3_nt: TGTGCCAGCAGCCCCGTCTCCTACGAGCAGTACTTC

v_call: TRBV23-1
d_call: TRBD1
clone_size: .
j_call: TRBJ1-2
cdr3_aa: CASSRDRDYGYTF
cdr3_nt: TGCGCCAGCAGCCGGGACAGGGACTATGGCTACACCTTC

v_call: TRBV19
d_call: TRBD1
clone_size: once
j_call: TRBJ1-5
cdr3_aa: CASSYGQGGNQPQHF
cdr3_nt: TGTGCCAGTAGTTATGGACAGGGAGGCAATCAGCCCCAGCATTTT

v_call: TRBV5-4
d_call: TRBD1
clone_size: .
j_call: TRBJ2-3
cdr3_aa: CASRSPGGNTDTQYF
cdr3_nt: TGTGCCAGCAGGTCCCCAGGGGGAAACACAGATACGCAGTATTTT

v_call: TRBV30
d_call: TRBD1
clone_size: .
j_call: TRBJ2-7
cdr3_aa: CAWRGQGTYEQYF
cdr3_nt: TGTGCCTGGAGGGGACAGGGAACCTACGAGCAGTACTTC

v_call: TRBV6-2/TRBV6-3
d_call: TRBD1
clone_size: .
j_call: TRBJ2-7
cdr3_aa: CASSNWRQGTYEQYF
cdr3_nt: TGTGCCAGCAGTAACTGGCGACAGGGGACCTACGAGCAGTACTTC

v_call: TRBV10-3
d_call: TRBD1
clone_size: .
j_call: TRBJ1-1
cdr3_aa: CAIRIQGGTSSSGAFF
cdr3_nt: TGTGCCATCAGAATACAGGGGGGCACCTCTTCCTCGGGAGCTTTCTTT

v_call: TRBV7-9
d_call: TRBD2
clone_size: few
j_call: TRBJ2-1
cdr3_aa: CASSLNRASGIYNEQFF
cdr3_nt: TGTGCCAGCAGCCTCAATAGGGCTAGCGGGATTTACAATGAGCAGTTCTTC

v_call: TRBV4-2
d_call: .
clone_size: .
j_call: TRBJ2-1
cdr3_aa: CASSQERVNNEQFF
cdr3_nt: TGTGCCAGCAGCCAAGAGAGAGTCAACAATGAGCAGTTCTTC

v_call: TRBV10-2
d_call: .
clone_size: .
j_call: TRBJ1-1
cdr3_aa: CASGPGNTEAFF
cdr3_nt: TGCGCCAGCGGTCCAGGGAACACTGAAGCTTTCTTT

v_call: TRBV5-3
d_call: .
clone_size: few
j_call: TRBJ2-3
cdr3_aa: CARSGLIEDTQYF
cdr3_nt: TGTGCCAGAAGCGGACTTATCGAAGATACGCAGTATTTT

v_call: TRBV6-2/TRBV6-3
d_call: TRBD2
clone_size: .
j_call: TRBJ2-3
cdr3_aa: CASSYSGGRPDTQYF
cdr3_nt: TGTGCCAGCAGTTACTCGGGCGGGAGGCCAGATACGCAGTATTTT

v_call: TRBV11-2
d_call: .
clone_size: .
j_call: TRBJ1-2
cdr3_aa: CASSGNLRGYGYTF
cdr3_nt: TGTGCCAGCAGCGGCAACTTAAGGGGTTATGGCTACACCTTC

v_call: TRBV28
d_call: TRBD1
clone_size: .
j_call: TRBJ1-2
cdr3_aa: CASSEKTGVNYGYTF
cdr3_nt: TGTGCCAGCAGTGAAAAGACAGGGGTCAACTATGGCTACACCTTC

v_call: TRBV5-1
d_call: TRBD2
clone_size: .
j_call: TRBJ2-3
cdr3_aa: CASSLSGASGGGGTQYF
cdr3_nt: TGCGCCAGCAGCTTGAGTGGCGCGAGCGGGGGCGGTGGTACGCAGTATTTT

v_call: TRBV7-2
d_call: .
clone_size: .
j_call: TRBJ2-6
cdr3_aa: CASSLVGQARSGANVLTF
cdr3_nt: TGTGCCAGCAGCTTAGTCGGCCAGGCACGCTCTGGGGCCAACGTCCTGACTTTC

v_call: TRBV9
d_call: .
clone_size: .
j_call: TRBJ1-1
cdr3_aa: CASSVAPLTNTEAFF
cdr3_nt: TGTGCCAGCAGCGTAGCACCTCTGACAAACACTGAAGCTTTCTTT

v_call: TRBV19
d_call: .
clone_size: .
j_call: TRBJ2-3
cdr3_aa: CASSMIGVGTQYF
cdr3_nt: TGTGCCAGTAGTATGATAGGGGTGGGTACGCAGTATTTT

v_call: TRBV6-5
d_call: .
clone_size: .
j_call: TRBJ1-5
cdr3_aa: CASSYSGVIHF
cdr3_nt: TGTGCCAGCAGTTACTCGGGCGTAATTCATTTT

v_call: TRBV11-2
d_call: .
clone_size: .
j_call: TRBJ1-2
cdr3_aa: CASSLDTPASYGYTF
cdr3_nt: TGTGCCAGCAGCTTAGACACTCCAGCGTCCTATGGCTACACCTTC